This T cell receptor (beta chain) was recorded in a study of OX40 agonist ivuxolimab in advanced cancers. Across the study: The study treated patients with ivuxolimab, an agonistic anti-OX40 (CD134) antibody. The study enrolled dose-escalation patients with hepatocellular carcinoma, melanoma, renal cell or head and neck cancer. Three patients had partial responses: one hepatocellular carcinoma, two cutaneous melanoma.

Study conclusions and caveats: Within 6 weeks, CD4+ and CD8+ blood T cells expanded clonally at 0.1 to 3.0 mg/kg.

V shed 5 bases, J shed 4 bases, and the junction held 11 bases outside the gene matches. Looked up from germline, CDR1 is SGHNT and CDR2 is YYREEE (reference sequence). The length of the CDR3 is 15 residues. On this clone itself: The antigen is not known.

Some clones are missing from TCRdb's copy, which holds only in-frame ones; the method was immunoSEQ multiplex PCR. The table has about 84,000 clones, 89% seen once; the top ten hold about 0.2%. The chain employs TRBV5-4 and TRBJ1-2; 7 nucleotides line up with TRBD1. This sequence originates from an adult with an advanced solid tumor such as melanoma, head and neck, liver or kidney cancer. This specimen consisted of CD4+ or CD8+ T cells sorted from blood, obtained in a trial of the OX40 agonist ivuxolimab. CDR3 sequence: CASSSGAGGTYGYTF. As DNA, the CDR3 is TGTGCCAGCAGTTCGGGGGCAGGGGGGACCTATGGCTACACCTTC.